A single sample is the source of the 10 T cell receptor beta chains below, sequenced in a study of T cells in Graves' hyperthyroidism and ophthalmopathy. Amplification of TCR beta CDR3 regions was performed using RNA transcripts as template. HTBI primers were employed in a first-round RT-PCR of the TCR CDR3. TCRdb used MiXCR to reprocess the multiplex PCR reads, holding one entry per CDR3 protein. This table holds roughly 580,000 distinct CDR3 sequences, about 15% found once. Input material: blood. The origin of the receptors is a woman aged 25-40 years with Graves' hyperthyroidism that later progressed to Graves' ophthalmopathy.

In this sample, this clonotype turned up many times. The chain employs TRBV12-3 or TRBV12-4 and TRBJ2-1, with D perhaps matching TRBD1 (6 bases). V was shortened by 5 bases and J by 7 bases, with 18 bases between the two germline ends. The CDR3 has 15 amino acids. DNA for the CDR3: TGTGCCAGCAGTCTGGTCGTGGGGGCAGGGAATGAGCAGTTCTTC. This translates into CASSLVVGAGNEQFF.

This clonotype occurred once. A read error may be the cause here, since a much bigger clone is one base away. This chain connects TRBV20-1 to TRBJ2-7; 13 bases agree with TRBD2. The CDR3 covers 16 residues. Germline V gene lookup returns CDR1 DFQATT and CDR2 SNEGSKA (reference sequence). CDR3: CSARDWTSGSMDEHYF. CDR3 in DNA: TGCAGTGCTAGAGATTGGACTAGCGGGAGTATGGACGAGCACTACTTC.

This clonotype occurred many times. CDR3 sequence reads: CASSFDRLTEAFF. The CDR3, as DNA: TGTGCCAGCAGTTTCGACAGGCTCACTGAAGCTTTCTTT. The chain employs TRBV28 and TRBJ1-1, with D maybe TRBD1 (6 bases). V lost 3 bases to trimming and J lost 4 bases, with 9 bases between them. Germline CDR1 MDHEN, CDR2 SYDVKM. The CDR3 spans 13 residues. Together with reference TRBV28 and TRBJ1-1, the CDR3 gives the full variable domain: DVKVTQSSRYLVKRTGEKVFLECVQDMDHENMFWYRQDPGLGLRLIYFSYDVKMKEKGDIPEGYSVSREKKERFSLILESASTNQTSMYLCASSFDRLTEAFFGQGTRLTVV.

This clonotype was recorded at least ten times. This chain uses TRBV20-1 with TRBJ1-4; TRBD1 matches at 7 bases. The V segment lost 1 base and the J segment 5 bases; nucleotides outside the gene matches: 4. The CDR3 is 14 amino acids. The germline CDR1 and CDR2 sequences are DFQATT and SNEGSKA (reference sequence). The CDR3 region is CSARAQGGNEKLFF. The CDR3 coding sequence is TGCAGTGCTAGAGCGCAGGGGGGAAATGAAAAACTGTTTTTT.

This clonotype was seen many times. The chain recombines TRBV7-2 with TRBJ2-1, with D possibly being TRBD1 or TRBD2 (6 bases each). The CDR3 runs 16 residues. V lost 0 bases and J lost 8, with 17 bases in between. From germline, CDR1 is SGHTA and CDR2 FQGNSA. The CDR3 region is CASSLARDKGSDEQFF. CDR3 sequence (DNA): TGTGCCAGCAGCTTAGCGCGGGACAAGGGTTCGGATGAGCAGTTCTTC.

This clonotype was seen at least ten times. The chain couples TRBV5-1 to TRBJ1-1, with D perhaps matching TRBD1 (6 bases). Between the trimmed V and J ends, which lost 4 bases and 7 bases, there was a span of 17 bases. The germline gives CDR1 SGHRS, CDR2 YFSETQ. CDR3 length equals 14 residues. The CDR3 DNA reads TGCGCCAGCAGCAACTTACAGGGCGGCATTGAAGCTTTCTTT. Translating gives CASSNLQGGIEAFF. The full variable domain, rest sourced from reference TRBV5-1 and TRBJ1-1, is KAGVTQTPRYLIKTRGQQVTLSCSPISGHRSVSWYQQTPGQGLQFLFEYFSETQRNKGNFPGRFSGRQFSNSRSEMNVSTLELGDSALYLCASSNLQGGIEAFFGQGTRLTVV.

This clonotype was detected many times. The chain couples TRBV14 to TRBJ2-7; D unclear. V was shortened by 1 base and J by 5 bases, with 9 bases between the two germline ends. Per the germline V gene, CDR1 is SGHDN and CDR2 is FVKESK. CDR3 length equals 13 residues. CDR3 nucleotide sequence: TGTGCCAGCAGCCAAGGGATGTTAGACGAGCAGTACTTC. It translates to CASSQGMLDEQYF.

In this sample, this clonotype turned up many times. The CDR3 DNA reads TGTGCCAGCATTGACCAGGACAGCAGGAATCAGCCCCAGCATTTT. This encodes CASIDQDSRNQPQHF. The chain couples TRBV6-2 or TRBV6-3 to TRBJ1-5, with a weak D call TRBD1 (6 bases). In germline, CDR1 is MNHEY, CDR2 SVGEGT. This CDR3 has 15 residues. The V and J ends lost 7 bases and 4 bases respectively, with 17 bases between them.

This clonotype was counted between two and nine times. V is TRBV6-1 and J is TRBJ1-5, with D perhaps matching TRBD1 (6 bases). CDR1 and CDR2 (germline): MNHNS, SASEGT. V shed 1 base and J shed 4 bases, with 11 bases lying between them. CDR3 length: 15 residues. The CDR3 DNA reads TGTGCCAGCAGTGAAGTGGGGGGCCTTAATCAGCCCCAGCATTTT. Its translation is CASSEVGGLNQPQHF.

The chain carries TRBV18 and TRBJ1-2, with D tentatively TRBD1 (5 bases). The CDR3 spans 15 residues. The ends were cut back, 3 bases at V and 4 bases at J, with 15 bases in the middle. Germline V gene lookup returns CDR1 KGHSH and CDR2 LQKENI. CDR3 nucleotides: TGTGCCAGCTCACCGGGAGAGGGGTTTGGCTATGGCTACACCTTC. It codes for CASSPGEGFGYGYTF.